The rows below give T cell receptor beta chains drawn from one sample of a study of blood T cell repertoires in COVID-19. Here immunoSEQ multiplex PCR was the method, and the copy in TCRdb shows in-frame clones only, minus some. The repertoire includes some 160,000 clones, around 80% of them detected once, and around 7% sits in the top ten. The sequenced sample consisted of peripheral blood. The receptors shown here come from a man aged 65 to 85 with active or convalescent COVID-19. CDR3s include the opening cysteine and the closing phenylalanine or tryptophan. The D gene is left open where the match is weak. The size entry is marked missing in some rows and otherwise reads once, few, many or a size class.

d_call | clone_size | j_call | v_call | cdr3_aa | cdr3_nt
- | - | TRBJ1-3 | TRBV7-2 | CASSLGPGGGGNTIYF | TGTGCCAGCAGCTTAGGTCCGGGAGGGGGAGGAAACACCATATATTTT
- | once | TRBJ2-5 | TRBV3-1/TRBV3-2 | CASSQSRTGAQYF | TGTGCCAGCAGCCAAAGTCGAACGGGGGCCCAGTACTTC
TRBD1 | - | TRBJ2-3 | TRBV7-2 | CASSLPRQGASAQYF | TGTGCCAGCAGCTTACCGAGGCAGGGGGCGTCGGCGCAGTATTTT
TRBD1 | - | TRBJ2-7 | TRBV5-5 | CASSLAKTGLYEQYF | TGTGCCAGCAGCTTGGCCAAGACAGGGCTCTACGAGCAGTACTTC
- | - | TRBJ2-7 | TRBV6-2/TRBV6-3 | CASSYQYEQYF | TGTGCCAGCAGTTACCAGTACGAGCAGTACTTC
- | - | TRBJ2-5 | TRBV6-6 | CASRALGVGETQYF | TGTGCCAGCAGAGCCCTCGGGGTTGGGGAGACCCAGTACTTC
TRBD1 | - | TRBJ2-7 | TRBV4-1 | CASSQGPKDRRYEQYF | TGCGCCAGCAGCCAAGGCCCCAAGGACAGGCGTTACGAGCAGTACTTC
TRBD1 | - | TRBJ2-1 | TRBV29-1 | CSVESEGTGAYNEQFF | TGCAGCGTTGAAAGTGAGGGAACAGGGGCCTACAATGAGCAGTTCTTC
- | - | TRBJ2-5 | TRBV5-1 | CASSPGPSETQYF | TGCGCCAGCAGCCCCGGCCCTAGCGAGACCCAGTACTTC
- | few | TRBJ2-5 | TRBV11-3 | CASSLGGGSMGETQYF | TGTGCCAGCAGCTTAGGAGGCGGGTCAATGGGGGAGACCCAGTACTTC
- | - | TRBJ1-6 | TRBV2 | CASRNEGSYNSPLHF | TGTGCCAGCAGGAATGAGGGATCCTATAATTCACCCCTCCACTTT
TRBD1 | - | TRBJ1-2 | TRBV6-5 | CASSTTGGNGYTF | TGTGCCAGCAGTACTACAGGGGGCAATGGCTACACCTTC
- | - | TRBJ1-2 | TRBV2 | CASSERDGEGRF | TGTGCCAGCAGTGAAAGAGACGGGGAAGGGAGGTTC
- | - | TRBJ1-2 | TRBV19 | CASSIGNRPIGYTF | TGTGCCAGTAGTATTGGTAACAGGCCGATCGGCTACACCTTC
- | - | TRBJ1-1 | TRBV4-1 | CASSQDPGLGSFF | TGCGCCAGCAGCCAAGACCCGGGACTAGGAAGTTTCTTT
- | - | TRBJ2-3 | TRBV2 | CASSWTTEADTQYF | TGTGCCAGCAGTTGGACCACGGAGGCAGATACGCAGTATTTT
- | - | TRBJ1-2 | TRBV7-9 | CASSSTGTANGYTF | TGTGCCAGCAGCTCAACCGGGACTGCCAATGGCTACACCTTC
TRBD1 | - | TRBJ1-2 | TRBV30 | CAWSRYGQGGYTF | TGTGCCTGGAGTCGATATGGACAGGGTGGCTACACCTTC
TRBD1 | - | TRBJ2-5 | TRBV29-1 | CSVYRDRGGTQYF | TGCAGCGTCTACCGGGACAGGGGTGGGACCCAGTACTTC
TRBD1 | once | TRBJ2-7 | TRBV7-9 | CASSLPVVAGGNGQYF | TGTGCCAGCAGCTTACCAGTGGTGGCAGGGGGTAACGGGCAGTACTTC
TRBD2 | - | TRBJ2-5 | TRBV11-3 | CASSLDFESGSYETQYF | TGTGCCAGCAGCTTAGATTTTGAGAGCGGGAGTTATGAGACCCAGTACTTC
TRBD1 | few | TRBJ2-2 | TRBV5-6 | CASSLRTQGAYTGELFF | TGTGCCAGCAGCTTACGAACACAGGGGGCGTACACCGGGGAGCTGTTTTTT